This TCR beta chain was sequenced during a study of blood T cell repertoires in COVID-19. Study overall: Acute and convalescent COVID-19 samples came from the United States, Italy and Spain.

Germline CDR1 reads MNHEY; CDR2 reads SVGAGI. After removal of 4 bases from V and 7 bases from J, the junction contained 5 bases not matched to a gene. The CDR3 is made up of 13 amino acids. TCRdb's copy holds only in-frame clones and misses some; the assay was immunoSEQ multiplex PCR. The sample includes about 80,000 clones, 75% to 85% of them seen just once. Seattle researchers signed up patients amid active infection and tracked them longitudinally. In this sample, this clone turned up a few times. The rearrangement uses TRBV6-5 and TRBJ2-7; 9 nucleotides agree with TRBD1. Sequencing used peripheral blood. The receptor comes from a man in his sixties with COVID-19, enrolled during active disease. The DNA of the CDR3 is TGTGCCAGCAGTTCGAGGGGACAGGGAGAGCAGTACTTC. This gives the protein CASSSRGQGEQYF.